These 31 T cell receptor beta chains came from one sample sequenced in a study of post-analysis software for immune sequencing data (dated by TCRdb to the mid-2010s). Beyond this particular receptor, the publication reports: A handful of TRBV segments, including TRBV5-6, TRBV5-1 and TRBV20-1, were significantly more frequent in patients than controls.

These receptors' antigens are unknown. Library generation was performed with PCR. TCRdb records Illumina HiSeq 2500 as the sequencer. To reduce PCR and sequencing biases, unique molecular identifiers were built into the TCR beta cDNA libraries. TCRdb's own reprocessing of the public reads used fastp at Q25 and MiXCR and kept productive beta chains. Each entry merges the rows of one CDR3 protein and shows their most common DNA and genes. This sample holds some 700,000 distinct CDR3 sequences; approximately 60% were observed only once. Roughly 12% of the sample is in the top ten clones. The specimen was blood. Receptors were obtained from a girl aged 2 to 9 with multiple sclerosis.

The rearrangement joins TRBV11-2 to TRBJ2-5; possible D gene TRBD1, 5 bases. The CDR3 extends over 14 amino acids. Germline V lookup: CDR1 SGHAT, CDR2 FQNNGV. With 2 bases removed from V and 1 base from J, the gap between germline ends came to 8 bases. The CDR3 coding sequence is TGTGCCAGCAGCTTACACAGGCCCCAAGAGACCCAGTACTTC. It yields the protein CASSLHRPQETQYF.

The gene calls are TRBV6-2 or TRBV6-3 and TRBJ2-1; D uncertain. V lost 3 bases and J lost 2, with 8 bases in between. Per the germline V gene, CDR1 is MNHEY and CDR2 is SVGEGT. CDR3 length: 14 amino acids. The chain's CDR3 is CASSYSLAYNEQFF. The CDR3 DNA is TGTGCCAGCAGTTATTCTCTGGCCTACAATGAGCAGTTCTTC.

The CDR3 is CASSMQGPDTQYF. The DNA for the CDR3 is TGTGCCAGCAGTATGCAGGGCCCAGATACGCAGTATTTT. V usage is TRBV6-6 and J usage is TRBJ2-3; D is possibly TRBD1 (5 bases). V lost 5 bases and J lost 4, with 10 bases in between. Germline V lookup: CDR1 MNHNY, CDR2 SVGAGI (reference sequence). This CDR3 has 13 residues.

The chain joins TRBV7-8 to TRBJ2-5; 7 bases are a match to TRBD1. The J call may be mistaken, given a closer DNA end match to TRBJ2-7. The CDR3 contains 13 residues. Germline-derived CDR1 and CDR2 are SGHVS and FQNEAQ. CDR3 loop: CASSGGQAYEQYF. In DNA, the CDR3 is TGTGCCAGCTCCGGCGGACAGGCTTACGAGCAGTACTTC.

This clonotype was picked up a small number of times. This chain joins TRBV20-1 and TRBJ2-5, with D perhaps TRBD1 or TRBD2 (6 bases each). V lost 3 bases to trimming and J lost 1 base, with 15 bases between them. Germline-derived CDR1 and CDR2 are DFQATT and SNEGSKA (reference sequence). CDR3 size: 15 residues. In DNA, the CDR3 is TGCAGTGCTAGCCCAACGGGGGCACGCCAAGAGACCCAGTACTTC. Its translation is CSASPTGARQETQYF.

This rearrangement joins TRBV7-2 to TRBJ2-1; 8 bases fit TRBD1. The germline gives CDR1 SGHTA, CDR2 FQGNSA. The CDR3 loop spans 14 amino acids. Unmatched junction bases numbered 9, after V lost 5 bases and J lost 9 bases. For the CDR3, the DNA is TGTGCCAGCAGCGTCCGACAGGGGAAAAGTGAGCAGTTCTTC. It codes for CASSVRQGKSEQFF.

The rearrangement links TRBV6-5 to TRBJ2-3, with 7 bases matching TRBD2. CDR3 length: 14 residues. Germline lookup yields CDR1 MNHEY and CDR2 SVGAGI. Trimming took 6 bases from V and 0 from J; bases not matched to a gene: 3. CDR3 coding DNA: TGTGCCAGCAGGGTAGCGGGCAGCACAGATACGCAGTATTTT. Encoded protein: CASRVAGSTDTQYF.

The V call is TRBV7-9, the J call TRBJ2-5; 8 nucleotides match TRBD2. J gave up 3 bases and V 2 bases, and 5 bases lay outside the gene matches. CDR3 length: 15 residues. Germline CDR1 reads SEHNR; CDR2 reads FQNEAQ (reference sequence). The CDR3 DNA reads TGTGCCAGCAGCTTAAGCACTAGCGGAAAAGAGACCCAGTACTTC. Translated: CASSLSTSGKETQYF.

The chain links TRBV4-3 to TRBJ2-3; tentatively, D is TRBD1 (6 bases). This CDR3 comprises 20 residues. The germline V gene has CDR1 LGHNA and CDR2 YSLEER. V shed 4 bases and J shed 0 bases, with 26 bases lying between them. Here the CDR3 reads CASSLDSGTSPHLSTDTQYF. The CDR3 DNA reads TGCGCCAGCAGCCTAGATTCCGGGACATCTCCTCATCTCAGCACAGATACGCAGTATTTT.

In DNA form, the CDR3 reads TGTGCCAGCTACCGCTGGGGAGCCGGGGAGCTGTTTTTT. Protein product: CASYRWGAGELFF. The chain is built from TRBV6-1 and TRBJ2-2, with D tentatively TRBD2 (5 bases). The V and J ends lost 8 bases and 6 bases respectively, with 13 bases between them. CDR3 length: 13 amino acids. Germline values: CDR1 MNHNS, CDR2 SASEGT.

The CDR3 bases are TGTGCCAGCAGTTCTATTCGAGACAGCATCGATACGCAGTATTTT. Protein sequence: CASSSIRDSIDTQYF. The chain carries TRBV6-6 and TRBJ2-3, with D possibly matching TRBD1 (5 bases). V was pared by 4 bases and J by 6 bases, with 17 bases between. CDR3 length: 15 amino acids. Germline CDR1 is MNHNY and CDR2 is SVGAGI (reference sequence).

The chain employs TRBV7-6 and TRBJ2-4; 8 nucleotides align to TRBD1. With the DNA end fitting TRBJ2-7 better, the J assignment may be wrong. Germline values: CDR1 SGHVS, CDR2 FNYEAQ. The length of the CDR3 is 14 residues. The CDR3 loop is CASSLWTGSDEQYF. CDR3 DNA: TGTGCCAGCAGCCTCTGGACAGGGAGCGACGAGCAGTACTTC.

V gene TRBV10-3 combines with J gene TRBJ2-1, with D uncertain. Between the trimmed V and J ends, which lost 0 bases and 9 bases, there was a span of 15 bases. This CDR3 spans 15 amino acids. From germline, CDR1 is ENHRY and CDR2 SYGVKD. The CDR3: CAISESVTSRSEQFF. The CDR3 coding sequence is TGTGCCATCAGTGAGTCGGTGACCTCAAGGTCTGAGCAGTTCTTC.

This chain connects TRBV11-2 to TRBJ2-7; TRBD1 agrees at 11 bases. V lost 3 bases and J lost 3; bases outside the gene matches: 4. The CDR3 has 15 amino acids. Germline values: CDR1 SGHAT, CDR2 FQNNGV. The CDR3 sequence: CASSLGTGGIYEQYF. The CDR3 bases are TGTGCCAGCAGCTTGGGGACAGGGGGAATCTACGAGCAGTACTTC.

CDR3 in amino acids: CASSQKIGADTQYF. The CDR3 DNA reads TGTGCCAGCAGCCAAAAAATCGGGGCAGATACGCAGTATTTT. The chain employs TRBV7-3 and TRBJ2-3; D is perhaps TRBD2 (5 bases). Trimming left V 5 bases short and J 4 bases short, with 13 bases between. Germline CDR1 reads SGHTA; CDR2 reads FQGTGA. The CDR3 length is 14 residues. The full variable domain, completed using reference TRBV7-3 and TRBJ2-3, is GAGVSQTPSNKVTEKGKYVELRCDPISGHTALYWYRQSLGQGPEFLIYFQGTGAADDSGLPNDRFFAVRPEGSVSTLKIQRTERGDSAVYLCASSQKIGADTQYFGPGTRLTVL.

This chain uses TRBV6-2 or TRBV6-3 with TRBJ2-5, with TRBD2 matching over 10 bases. This CDR3 is built from 14 residues. The germline V gene has CDR1 MNHEY and CDR2 SVGEGT. J was trimmed by 5 bases and V by 7 bases; bases with no gene match: 7. CDR3 in DNA: TGTGCCAGCAACGAGCGGGGGGGCCTGGAGACCCAGTACTTC. Protein sequence: CASNERGGLETQYF.

In its sample, this clonotype was seen a few times. The chain recombines TRBV5-5 with TRBJ2-3; D gene ambiguous. The germline V and J ends were trimmed by 0 bases and 4 bases, with 9 bases remaining between them. Germline values: CDR1 SGHKS, CDR2 YYEKEE (reference sequence). This CDR3 is built from 14 residues. The CDR3 bases are TGTGCCAGCAGCTTGGTTGGAAAGCCAGATACGCAGTATTTT. Protein sequence: CASSLVGKPDTQYF.

This sequence joins TRBV3-1 and TRBJ1-4, with no clear D. The germline V gene has CDR1 LGHDT and CDR2 YNNKEL (reference sequence). This CDR3 is 16 amino acids long. Trimming took off 0 bases at V and 2 bases at J, with 10 bases between the two ends. The CDR3 nucleotides are TGTGCCAGCAGCCAAGACAGAGGGCAGACTAATGAAAAACTGTTTTTT. Encoded protein: CASSQDRGQTNEKLFF.

In this sample, this clonotype turned up a few times. This sequence joins TRBV7-2 and TRBJ2-7; D remains ambiguous. Germline CDR1 and CDR2: SGHTA and FQGNSA. The CDR3 is 15 residues long. The V gene lost 0 bases and the J gene lost 4 bases, with 13 bases spanning the gap. The CDR3 loop reads CASSLALAVRYEQYF. CDR3 bases: TGTGCCAGCAGCTTAGCTTTGGCCGTGAGGTACGAGCAGTACTTC.

The CDR3 loop reads CSVPAVDYEQYF. In nucleotides, the CDR3 is TGCAGCGTCCCGGCGGTAGATTACGAGCAGTACTTC. The chain recombines TRBV29-1 with TRBJ2-4, with D hard to call. The better agreement between TRBJ2-7 and the DNA end casts doubt on the J call. The CDR3 contains 12 residues. The V gene's germline CDR1 is SQVTM and CDR2 ANQGSEA.

The chain combines TRBV5-1 with TRBJ2-1; possibly TRBD2 for D (6 bases). Trimming cost V 0 bases and J 9 bases, with 7 bases left between them. The CDR3 spans 12 residues. The germline CDR1 and CDR2 sequences are SGHRS and YFSETQ. CDR3 nucleotides: TGCGCCAGCAGCTTGGTACTAGCTGAGCAGTTCTTC. Its translation is CASSLVLAEQFF.

The chain links TRBV3-1 to TRBJ1-6; D is unresolved. V shed 0 bases and J shed 4 bases, with 13 bases lying between them. The germline V gene has CDR1 LGHDT and CDR2 YNNKEL (reference sequence). This CDR3 has 17 residues. The CDR3 DNA reads as TGTGCCAGCAGCCAAGATCGGTTTGAGGCGTATAATTCACCCCTCCACTTT. It encodes CASSQDRFEAYNSPLHF. The whole variable domain, remainder taken from reference TRBV3-1 and TRBJ1-6, is DTAVSQTPKYLVTQMGNDKSIKCEQNLGHDTMYWYKQDSKKFLKIMFSYNNKELIINETVPNRFSPKSPDKAHLNLHINSLELGDSAVYFCASSQDRFEAYNSPLHFGNGTRLTVT.

This clonotype was recorded a few times. The genes are TRBV20-1 and TRBJ1-2; tentative D call: TRBD1 (6 bases). This CDR3 is 11 amino acids long. V was cut by 5 bases and J by 8 bases, with 12 bases left in between. Germline V gives CDR1 DFQATT, CDR2 SNEGSKA (reference sequence). The CDR3 reads CSAPQGEGYTF. CDR3 nucleotides: TGCAGTGCTCCACAGGGTGAAGGCTACACCTTC.

The chain joins TRBV11-2 to TRBJ2-1, with TRBD2 matching over 7 bases. Germline V gene sequence: CDR1 SGHAT, CDR2 FQNNGV. The CDR3 consists of 15 residues. V was clipped by 1 base and J by 6 bases; unmatched bases: 6. CDR3 region: CASSLVGTNSNEQFF. The CDR3 DNA reads as TGTGCCAGCAGCTTAGTAGGGACTAATAGCAATGAGCAGTTCTTC. The full variable domain, its missing parts supplied by reference TRBV11-2 and TRBJ2-1, is EAGVAQSPRYKIIEKRQSVAFWCNPISGHATLYWYQQILGQGPKLLIQFQNNGVVDDSQLPKDRFSAERLKGVDSTLKIQPAKLEDSAVYLCASSLVGTNSNEQFFGPGTRLTVL.

The chain is built from TRBV20-1 and TRBJ1-2; D gene ambiguous. V dropped 7 bases and J dropped 7 bases, with 13 bases sitting between them. There are 11 residues in the CDR3. Germline CDR1 is DFQATT and CDR2 is SNEGSKA (reference sequence). The CDR3 loop reads CSGRSGGGYTF. The CDR3 DNA sequence: TGCAGTGGACGGAGTGGAGGTGGCTACACCTTC.

The chain has TRBV3-1 and TRBJ1-1; a possible D gene is TRBD1 (6 bases). The V gene lost 3 bases and the J gene lost 2 bases, with 13 bases spanning the gap. Per germline, CDR1 LGHDT and CDR2 YNNKEL (reference sequence). The CDR3 runs 15 residues. The CDR3 nucleotides are TGTGCCAGCAGCCATTCCGGGACACTCAACACTGAAGCTTTCTTT. The encoded protein is CASSHSGTLNTEAFF. Full variable domain (remainder filled in from reference TRBV3-1 and TRBJ1-1): DTAVSQTPKYLVTQMGNDKSIKCEQNLGHDTMYWYKQDSKKFLKIMFSYNNKELIINETVPNRFSPKSPDKAHLNLHINSLELGDSAVYFCASSHSGTLNTEAFFGQGTRLTVV.

The rearrangement joins TRBV7-2 to TRBJ1-2; no clear D gene. V lost 3 bases to trimming and J lost 13 bases, with 15 bases between them. This CDR3 region has 12 residues. Germline V gene lookup returns CDR1 SGHTA and CDR2 FQGNSA. The CDR3 DNA reads as TGTGCCAGCAGCTTGGGGTCAGCCCAGTTCACCTTC. Translated: CASSLGSAQFTF. Full variable domain (rest looked up from reference TRBV7-2 and TRBJ1-2): GAGVSQSPSNKVTEKGKDVELRCDPISGHTALYWYRQSLGQGLEFLIYFQGNSAPDKSGLPSDRFSAERTGGSVSTLTIQRTQQEDSAVYLCASSLGSAQFTFGSGTRLTVV.

This chain joins TRBV12-5 and TRBJ1-5, with 8 bases identical to TRBD1. Germline V gives CDR1 LGHNT, CDR2 FRNRAP. The CDR3 covers 20 residues. With V trimmed by 5 bases and J by 2 bases, 20 bases remained unmatched. CDR3 sequence (DNA): TGTGCTAGTGGTAACCCCCCGGCAGGGGGCAGGGGGGCAGGCAATCAGCCCCAGCATTTT. Amino acids: CASGNPPAGGRGAGNQPQHF.

The V and J genes are TRBV6-6 and TRBJ1-4, with 9 positions matching TRBD1. With 5 bases clipped from V and 14 bases from J, the junction kept 15 bases outside the gene matches. Germline values: CDR1 MNHNY, CDR2 SVGAGI (reference sequence). The CDR3 consists of 15 residues. For the CDR3, the DNA is TGTGCCAGCAGTGTCGGACAGGGGCCGCCAGATAACCTGTTTTTT. Its translation: CASSVGQGPPDNLFF.

V is TRBV9 and J is TRBJ2-1, with 9 positions matching TRBD2. Germline V gene sequence: CDR1 SGDLS, CDR2 YYNGEE. V shed 3 bases and J 5 bases; nucleotides not matched to a gene: 9. The CDR3 runs to 16 residues. The CDR3 nucleotides read TGTGCCAGCAGCGGGGGCGCCCGACTAGCGGACAATGAGCAGTTCTTC. It specifies CASSGGARLADNEQFF.

V usage is TRBV11-2 and J usage is TRBJ2-1, with D perhaps TRBD1 (5 bases). Germline CDR1 reads SGHAT; CDR2 reads FQNNGV. The CDR3 sequence is 13 residues long. V was clipped by 6 bases and J by 8 bases, with 14 bases between them. CDR3 amino acids: CASSGGAKYEQFF. CDR3 coding DNA: TGTGCCAGCAGTGGTGGGGCGAAGTATGAGCAGTTCTTC.